This TCR beta chain was recovered during a study of cytomegalovirus exposure and HLA in healthy donors. Primers included in the PCR were 60 Vbeta and 13 Jbeta primers. The data were produced by immunoSEQ multiplex PCR, yet TCRdb's version contains in-frame clones alone and is incomplete. The table shows 150,000 to 200,000 clones, with approximately 80% occurring only once. Per germline, CDR1 SGHDT and CDR2 YYEEEE. V dropped 0 bases and J dropped 7 bases, with 7 bases sitting between them. The CDR3 runs 12 residues. Sequenced material: PBMCs. The sequence was collected from a man younger than 35 in good health and CMV-seronegative. The chain is built from TRBV5-6 and TRBJ2-5, with no clear D. CDR3: CASSLGVGTQYF. The CDR3 DNA reads as TGTGCCAGCAGCTTGGGCGTTGGGACCCAGTACTTC.